This entry lists 19 T cell receptor beta chains sequenced from one sample in a study of blood T cells in healthy people across ages. Through a sample-barcoded 5' primer and a J-beta primer mix, a second PCR was run for roughly 6 to 12 cycles. TCRdb analysed the 5' RACE reads with MiXCR anew, one entry per CDR3 protein. The table includes 700,000 or so distinct CDR3 sequences, about 20% detected once. Sequencing was carried out using blood. Receptor source: a man aged 65-85 years in good health.

This clonotype was seen a handful of times. This chain links TRBV14 with TRBJ2-1; D may be TRBD2 (5 bases). CDR3 length: 16 residues. Germline V gene data show CDR1 as SGHDN and CDR2 as FVKESK. The ends were cut back, 0 bases at V and 2 bases at J, with 11 bases in the middle. CDR3 bases: TGTGCCAGCAGCCAAGACCGGGGTATCGCCTACAATGAGCAGTTCTTC. It specifies CASSQDRGIAYNEQFF.

This clonotype was recorded at least ten times. V is TRBV12-3 or TRBV12-4 and J is TRBJ2-5; possibly TRBD1 or TRBD2 for D (7 bases each). The CDR3 consists of 14 residues. The germline V and J ends were trimmed by 5 bases and 4 bases, with 14 bases remaining between them. For the CDR3, the DNA is TGTGCCAGCAGTACCCAGGGGGGGCGAGAGACCCAGTACTTC. Amino acid sequence: CASSTQGGRETQYF.

The chain is built from TRBV28 and TRBJ1-2; D may be TRBD1 (6 bases). V lost 8 bases and J 6 bases, leaving 16 bases between the germline ends. The CDR3 covers 13 residues. Per the germline V gene, CDR1 is MDHEN and CDR2 is SYDVKM. The CDR3 sequence is CASESGGAHGYTF. Written as DNA, the CDR3 is TGTGCCAGCGAGAGTGGGGGGGCGCATGGCTACACCTTC.

This chain uses TRBV12-3 or TRBV12-4 with TRBJ1-1; D ambiguous. Trimming left V 8 bases short and J 1 base short, with 11 bases between. The CDR3 runs 13 residues. Written as DNA, the CDR3 is TGTGCCAGCGGATCACACAGGAACACTGAAGCTTTCTTT. Translating gives CASGSHRNTEAFF.

This clonotype was counted a few times. V is TRBV5-1 and J is TRBJ2-1; the match to TRBD2 covers 7 bases. CDR3 size: 14 residues. The germline V gene has CDR1 SGHRS and CDR2 YFSETQ. Losses at the gene ends were 2 bases for V and 6 bases for J; bases not matched to a gene: 5. CDR3: CASSLREGRNEQFF. CDR3 coding DNA: TGCGCCAGCAGCTTAAGGGAGGGGCGCAATGAGCAGTTCTTC.

This clonotype has more than one count but fewer than ten. V gene TRBV12-3 or TRBV12-4 combines with J gene TRBJ2-5, with a weak D call TRBD2 (5 bases). This CDR3 is 16 amino acids long. The V end lost 1 base, the J end lost 7 bases, and 19 bases lay between the germline ends. The CDR3, as DNA: TGTGCCAGCAGTTTAGAGGCCGGGAAAGGATCGAGGACCCAGTACTTC. Translation: CASSLEAGKGSRTQYF.

The rearrangement links TRBV4-1 to TRBJ1-3; D remains unclear. Trimming cost V 0 bases and J 0 bases, with 9 bases left between them. Germline V gene data show CDR1 as MGHRA and CDR2 as YSYEKL. The CDR3 covers 16 residues. The CDR3 DNA sequence: TGCGCCAGCAGCCAAGATCGGCACCCCTCTGGAAACACCATATATTTT. It encodes CASSQDRHPSGNTIYF.

This clonotype turned up a few times. V usage is TRBV3-1 and J usage is TRBJ2-1; D remains unclear. The last part of the DNA fits TRBJ2-7 better; the J call may be wrong. There are 12 residues in the CDR3. The V gene's germline CDR1 is LGHDT and CDR2 YNNKEL (reference sequence). DNA of the CDR3: TGTGCCAGCAGCCAAAGGCACTACGAGCAGTACTTC. It encodes CASSQRHYEQYF.

CDR3 in amino acids: CSVAGSIIYEQYF. CDR3 bases: TGCAGCGTTGCCGGGAGCATTATCTACGAGCAGTACTTC. The V call is TRBV29-1, the J call TRBJ2-7; TRBD2 is a possible D gene (6 bases). The germline V gene has CDR1 SQVTM and CDR2 ANQGSEA. V lost 4 bases to trimming and J lost 3 bases, with 13 bases between them. This CDR3 has 13 amino acids.

This clonotype was picked up a small number of times. The rearrangement links TRBV4-2 to TRBJ2-3; 10 nucleotides match TRBD2. Germline CDR1 LGHNA, CDR2 YNFKEQ. V lost 1 base, J lost 5 bases, and 9 bases stayed unmatched. This CDR3 has 17 amino acids. The CDR3 nucleotides are TGTGCCAGCAGCCAAGGATCAAGCGGGGGGGCCGTAGATACGCAGTATTTT. It codes for CASSQGSSGGAVDTQYF.

This clonotype was seen a handful of times. The gene calls are TRBV29-1 and TRBJ2-6; D is possibly TRBD1 or TRBD2 (5 bases each). CDR3 length: 15 amino acids. The V end was cut by 3 bases, the J end by 4 bases, with 13 bases between. The germline CDR1 and CDR2 sequences are SQVTM and ANQGSEA. CDR3 bases: TGCAGCGTTGATGATCCGGGGCCAGGGGCCAACGTCCTGACTTTC. Its protein is CSVDDPGPGANVLTF.

This clonotype appeared a few times. The chain carries TRBV10-1 and TRBJ2-3; 10 bases are shared with TRBD2. The germline CDR1 and CDR2 sequences are WNHNN and SYGVQD (reference sequence). The CDR3 is made up of 15 amino acids. J gave up 2 bases and V 2 bases, and 1 base lay outside the gene matches. This CDR3 reads CASSEGLAVTDTQYF. CDR3 sequence (DNA): TGCGCCAGCAGTGAGGGACTAGCGGTCACAGATACGCAGTATTTT.

The gene calls are TRBV10-2 and TRBJ2-2; perhaps TRBD2 as D (7 bases). The CDR3 has 17 residues. Per germline, CDR1 WSHSY and CDR2 SAAADI. With 3 bases removed from V and 0 bases from J, the gap between germline ends came to 14 bases. The CDR3 loop reads CASSDLFGGPNTGELFF. Here the CDR3 DNA reads TGCGCCAGCAGTGACTTATTCGGGGGGCCGAACACCGGGGAGCTGTTTTTT.

The V gene is TRBV5-1, the J gene TRBJ2-1, with 13 bases matching TRBD2. V shed 6 bases and J 4 bases; nucleotides not matched to a gene: 10. The CDR3 has 17 amino acids. Germline V gene lookup returns CDR1 SGHRS and CDR2 YFSETQ. CDR3 sequence reads: CASNKGTSGEPYNEQFF. The DNA for the CDR3 is TGCGCCAGCAACAAAGGGACTAGCGGGGAACCATACAATGAGCAGTTCTTC. The full variable domain, in which reference TRBV5-1 and TRBJ2-1 provide the parts outside the CDR3, is KAGVTQTPRYLIKTRGQQVTLSCSPISGHRSVSWYQQTPGQGLQFLFEYFSETQRNKGNFPGRFSGRQFSNSRSEMNVSTLELGDSALYLCASNKGTSGEPYNEQFFGPGTRLTVL.

This clonotype has just a few counts. J is TRBJ2-4 and V is TRBV20-1; 14 positions agree with TRBD2. The V segment lost 6 bases and the J segment 0 bases; nucleotides outside the gene matches: 16. The germline gives CDR1 DFQATT, CDR2 SNEGSKA (reference sequence). The CDR3 loop spans 20 amino acids. In DNA form, the CDR3 reads TGCAGTGCCAATCCTAAACCGGGACTAGCGGGGGAGTTAGCCAAAAACATTCAGTACTTC. Translating it yields CSANPKPGLAGELAKNIQYF.

Notes on this clonotype: The junction differs from germline at one of its ends, possibly a read error. This chain joins TRBV7-9 and TRBJ1-2; D remains ambiguous. Germline V CDR1 and CDR2: SEHNR, FQNEAQ (reference sequence). This CDR3 has 15 amino acids. This CDR3 is CVSSLDVYGNYGYTF. The CDR3 DNA reads TGTGTCAGCAGCTTAGACGTGTACGGCAACTATGGCTACACCTTC.

In its sample, this clonotype was seen a few times. The rearrangement links TRBV7-9 to TRBJ1-4, with D unclear. V lost 0 bases and J lost 0, with 2 bases in between. This CDR3 region has 14 residues. Per germline, CDR1 SEHNR and CDR2 FQNEAQ (reference sequence). The CDR3 DNA reads as TGTGCCAGCAGCTTAGCCACAACTAATGAAAAACTGTTTTTT. Its protein product is CASSLATTNEKLFF.

This clonotype was seen a handful of times. The V and J genes are TRBV27 and TRBJ2-2; D unclear. Trimming took off 5 bases at V and 4 bases at J, with 20 bases between the two ends. This CDR3 is built from 17 residues. Germline CDR1 MNHEY, CDR2 SMNVEV (reference sequence). The CDR3, as DNA: TGTGCCAGCAGTCCAGAGATATTAGCTGCGGTCACCGGGGAGCTGTTTTTT. Translating gives CASSPEILAAVTGELFF.

As regards this clonotype: This likely comes from a read error, as the CDR3 has no conserved phenylalanine or tryptophan at its end. V usage is TRBV29-1 and J usage is TRBJ2-3, with 9 bases lining up with TRBD2. The CDR3 is 15 residues long. The ends lost 8 bases at V and 4 bases at J; junction bases unmatched: 13. Germline V gene data show CDR1 as SQVTM and CDR2 as ANQGSEA. The CDR3 DNA sequence: TGCAGCACGAGCTCGCGGGGGGGCAAGGCAGATACGCAGTATTCT. This translates into CSTSSRGGKADTQYS.